This T cell receptor beta chain emerged from a study of blood T cell repertoires in COVID-19. TCRdb keeps only in-frame clones here, not all; method: immunoSEQ multiplex PCR. This table holds about 25,000 clones, roughly 84% found once. The receptor was isolated from a man aged 50-60 years with active COVID-19. Sequencing was carried out using peripheral blood.

CDR3 sequence: CASSEASSRGISDTQYF. CDR3 in DNA: TGTGCCAGCAGTGAAGCGTCTTCCAGGGGAATATCAGATACGCAGTATTTT. The chain combines TRBV6-1 with TRBJ2-3, with D possibly TRBD1 on 6 matching bases. The CDR3 has 17 amino acids. Trimming shortened V by 0 bases and J by 4 bases, and 17 bases separated the two germline ends. CDR1 MNHNS and CDR2 SASEGT come from the germline V gene.